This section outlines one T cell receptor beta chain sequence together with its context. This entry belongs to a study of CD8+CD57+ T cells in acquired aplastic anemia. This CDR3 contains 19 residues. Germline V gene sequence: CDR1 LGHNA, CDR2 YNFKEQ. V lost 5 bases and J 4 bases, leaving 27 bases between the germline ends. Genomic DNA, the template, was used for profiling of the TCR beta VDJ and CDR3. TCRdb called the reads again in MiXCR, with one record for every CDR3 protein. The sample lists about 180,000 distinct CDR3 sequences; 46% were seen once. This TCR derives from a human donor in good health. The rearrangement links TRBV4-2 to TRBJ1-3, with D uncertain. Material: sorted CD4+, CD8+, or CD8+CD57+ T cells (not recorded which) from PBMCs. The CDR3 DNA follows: TGTGCCAGCAGCAGCCTTGAACAGCCGCTGAAAAAATCCGGAAACACCATATATTTT. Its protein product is CASSSLEQPLKKSGNTIYF.